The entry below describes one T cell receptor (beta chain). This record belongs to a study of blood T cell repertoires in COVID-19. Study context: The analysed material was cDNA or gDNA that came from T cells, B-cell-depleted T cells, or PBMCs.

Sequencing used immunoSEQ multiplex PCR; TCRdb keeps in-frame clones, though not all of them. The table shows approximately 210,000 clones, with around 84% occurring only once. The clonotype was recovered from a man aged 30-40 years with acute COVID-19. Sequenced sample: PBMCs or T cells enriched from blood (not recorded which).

The CDR3: CASSEQGLGGYTF. The CDR3 DNA is TGTGCCAGCAGTGAACAGGGTTTAGGCGGCTACACCTTC. The gene calls are TRBV6-4 and TRBJ1-2, with D perhaps TRBD1 (6 bases). Germline-derived CDR1 and CDR2 are MRHNA and SNTAGT. Trimming removed 3 bases from V and 8 bases from J, with 13 bases in between. The CDR3 loop spans 13 amino acids.